This paragraph reports one TCR beta chain. It lacks a known antigen. Base-call qualities are not available, and no considerably larger clone is one nucleotide away. This record comes from a study of circulating and synovial CD4+ cells in juvenile arthritis (dated 2014 in TCRdb). The study in broad terms: Within each patient, the study compared the TCRbeta CDR3 repertoires of three groups: circulating HLA-DR+ CD4 T cells, bulk blood CD4 T cells, and synovial CD4 T cells. The goal of repertoire sequencing was to confirm that a circulating synovial-like CD4 T cell subset was enriched in synovial clonotypes. Broad study findings and their caveats: Circulating pathogenic-like lymphocytes were found to cluster with synovial T cells, and a substantially higher fraction of CDR3 sequences was shared with synovium by circulating pathogenic-like lymphocytes than by bulk blood. Because overlap with synovium was found to increase with sequencing depth, the full repertoire overlap was likely underestimated by the measured shared-clonotype fractions. No difference between circulating pathogenic-like lymphocytes and bulk blood T cells was detected by traditional Vbeta family usage analysis. Because T cell genome counts in CPL samples and bulk blood CD4 samples differed by at least an order of magnitude, sample-size effects were addressed. Synovial and circulating pathogenic-like lymphocyte repertoires were less diverse than bulk blood CD4 repertoires, and some CPL samples were as oligoclonal as synovium.

The sequenced samples were obtained from patients with active juvenile idiopathic arthritis. Cells were sorted immediately after thawing, with dead cells excluded using Live/Dead Fixable Near-IR Stain. Trimming takes 0 bases from V and 3 bases from J, and the germline ends sit 13 bases apart. The CDR3, from cysteine to phenylalanine, totals 16 residues. Only the CDR3 DNA is retained, 48 bases long and in frame from the first base. From a lookup of the germline V gene, CDR1 and CDR2 are MGHRA and YSYEKL. The receptor library was made with the immunoSEQ multiplex PCR assay. An external provider performed TCRbeta CDR3 sequencing as a commercial service. As for the authors' bioinformatics: Productive nucleotide sequences and amino acid sequences obtained through in silico translation were used in the analyses. To equalise sample size, diversity was assessed as Renyi entropy across alpha values by taking the median of 200 repeated subsamples. For clustering, the distance between each pair of repertoires was computed as one minus the Chao-modified Jaccard index, which corrected for under-sampling. Frequency-weighted overlap with synovial clonotypes was calculated over 200 sample sizes with 200 draws without replacement at each size, and the overlap was reported at the size of the smaller sample. Sourced from immuneACCESS, this table was stored by TCRdb with only in-frame sequences that have V and J called. A share of the clones is absent; for the studies checked, an unresolved V gene accounts for under half, and the remainder has no known explanation. V and J calls and clone size are as listed in that table; D and trimming were resolved from the DNA. This sample has about 32,000 clones in its table, and about 95% of those were observed once. 0.6% to 0.85% of the sample is in the top ten clones.

Sequencing used CD4+ T cells from blood. The V and J segments used are TRBV4-1 and TRBJ2-3; TRBD2 is perhaps the D gene, given 6 matching bases. The receptor's source is a human donor with juvenile idiopathic arthritis. The CDR3 protein: CASSQDRTSGTDTQYF. The nucleotide sequence is given as TGCGCCAGCAGCCAAGATCGGACCAGCGGGACAGATACGCAGTATTTT.